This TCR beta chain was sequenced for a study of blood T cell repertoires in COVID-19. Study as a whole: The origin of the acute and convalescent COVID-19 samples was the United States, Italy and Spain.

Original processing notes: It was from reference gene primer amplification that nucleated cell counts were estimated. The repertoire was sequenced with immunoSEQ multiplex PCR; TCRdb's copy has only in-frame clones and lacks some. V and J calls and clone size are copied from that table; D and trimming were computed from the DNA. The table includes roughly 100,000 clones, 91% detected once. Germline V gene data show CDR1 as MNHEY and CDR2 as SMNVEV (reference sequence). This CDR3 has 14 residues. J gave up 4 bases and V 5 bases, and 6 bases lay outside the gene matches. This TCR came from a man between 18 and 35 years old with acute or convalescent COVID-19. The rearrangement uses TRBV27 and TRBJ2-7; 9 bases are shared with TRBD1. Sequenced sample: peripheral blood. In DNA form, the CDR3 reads TGTGCCAGCAGTGCGGGACAGGGTGATTACGAGCAGTACTTC. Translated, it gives CASSAGQGDYEQYF.